Presented here are 8 T cell receptor beta chains from one specimen sequenced in a study of blood T cells in healthy people across ages. Combining a sample-barcoded 5' primer with a J-beta primer mix, a second PCR ran for about 7 to 11 cycles. TCRdb analysed the 5' RACE reads with MiXCR anew, one entry per CDR3 protein. The sample carries about 1 million distinct CDR3 sequences, around 45% recorded once. Sequenced sample: blood. The receptors shown here come from a woman in her fifties or sixties in good health.

This clonotype was seen a few times. The V and J genes are TRBV20-1 and TRBJ2-1, with a weak D call TRBD1 (6 bases). Gene TRBJ2-7 matches the end of the DNA better, so the J call may be wrong. This CDR3 is 13 amino acids long. CDR1 and CDR2 (germline): DFQATT, SNEGSKA (reference sequence). For the CDR3, the DNA is TGCAGTGCTAGAGATCAGAGGGGGTACGAGCAGTACTTC. It specifies CSARDQRGYEQYF.

Notes on this clonotype: One end of the junction is discordant with germline, which a read error may explain. This chain uses TRBV20-1 with TRBJ2-1; D is uncertain. The germline gives CDR1 DFQATT, CDR2 SNEGSKA (reference sequence). This CDR3 is 16 amino acids long. CDR3 DNA sequence: TGCAGTGCCCCTAACCGAGCGATTAGCTCCTACAATAAGCAGTTCTTC. This codes for CSAPNRAISSYNKQFF.

The V gene is TRBV12-3 or TRBV12-4, the J gene TRBJ2-3; the D is unclear. The CDR3 loop spans 16 amino acids. The V and J ends lost 5 bases and 0 bases respectively, with 15 bases between them. The CDR3 DNA is TGTGCCAGCAGTCCCCTATTTGGCGGAAGCACAGATACGCAGTATTTT. Translated, it gives CASSPLFGGSTDTQYF.

To note about this clonotype: The junction shows a germline mismatch at one end, possibly a read error. The gene calls are TRBV6-1 and TRBJ2-2; D possibly matches TRBD1 or TRBD2 (5 bases each). Germline V gives CDR1 MNHNS, CDR2 SASEGT. The CDR3 runs to 14 residues. CDR3 sequence reads: CASKAGRSTGELFF. In DNA form, the CDR3 reads TGTGCCAGCAAAGCAGGGCGCTCAACCGGGGAACTGTTTTTT.

The V gene is TRBV20-1, the J gene TRBJ1-5; tentatively, D is TRBD1 (5 bases). This CDR3 comprises 15 residues. Germline loops: CDR1 DFQATT, CDR2 SNEGSKA (reference sequence). V shed 2 bases and J shed 0 bases, with 11 bases lying between them. The CDR3 DNA sequence: TGCAGTGCTAGAAGACAGACAGTTAGCAATCAGCCCCAGCATTTT. This codes for CSARRQTVSNQPQHF.

The V gene is TRBV7-8, the J gene TRBJ2-1; D may be TRBD2 (6 bases). V was trimmed by 1 base and J by 5 bases, leaving 21 bases between them. The CDR3 has 18 amino acids. Germline lookup yields CDR1 SGHVS and CDR2 FQNEAQ. CDR3 sequence: CASSLVSPEGSIDNEQFF. As DNA, the CDR3 is TGTGCCAGCAGCTTAGTTTCACCGGAGGGCTCTATAGACAATGAGCAGTTCTTC.

This clonotype appeared once. The chain is built from TRBV30 and TRBJ2-7; TRBD1 might be the D (5 bases). The CDR3 is 12 residues long. The V end was cut by 4 bases, the J end by 10 bases, with 17 bases between. CDR1 is GTSNPN and CDR2 is SVGIG in the germline V gene (reference sequence). The CDR3 is CAWTSAPGSQYF. The CDR3 bases are TGTGCCTGGACATCGGCCCCAGGGTCCCAGTACTTC. Full variable domain (missing parts from reference TRBV30 and TRBJ2-7): SQTIHQWPATLVQPVGSPLSLECTVEGTSNPNLYWYRQAAGRGLQLLFYSVGIGQISSEVPQNLSASRPQDRQFILSSKKLLLSDSGFYLCAWTSAPGSQYFGPGTRLTVT.

The chain has TRBV2 and TRBJ1-5; D remains unclear. The CDR3 has 16 residues. V was shortened by 6 bases and J by 0 bases, with 15 bases between the two germline ends. Per germline, CDR1 SNHLY and CDR2 FYNNEI. CDR3 nucleotides: TGTGCCAGCAGGGGAACCTTCAGCCGTAGCAATCAGCCCCAGCATTTT. It specifies CASRGTFSRSNQPQHF. The full variable domain, rest sourced from reference TRBV2 and TRBJ1-5, is EPEVTQTPSHQVTQMGQEVILRCVPISNHLYFYWYRQILGQKVEFLVSFYNNEISEKSEIFDDQFSVERPDGSNFTLKIRSTKLEDSAMYFCASRGTFSRSNQPQHFGDGTRLSIL.